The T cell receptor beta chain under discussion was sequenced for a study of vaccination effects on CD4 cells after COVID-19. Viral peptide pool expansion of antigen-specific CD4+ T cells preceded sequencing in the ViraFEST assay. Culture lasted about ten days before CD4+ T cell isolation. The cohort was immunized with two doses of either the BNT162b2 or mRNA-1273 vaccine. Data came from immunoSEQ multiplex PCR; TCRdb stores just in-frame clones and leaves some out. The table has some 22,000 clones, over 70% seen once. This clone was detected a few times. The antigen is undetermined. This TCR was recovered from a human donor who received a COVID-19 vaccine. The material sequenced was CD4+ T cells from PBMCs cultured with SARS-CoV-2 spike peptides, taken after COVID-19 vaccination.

This CDR3 reads CASSQPSEKTQYF. The DNA of the CDR3 is TGCGCCAGCAGCCAGCCTAGCGAAAAGACCCAGTACTTC. The V and J genes are TRBV4-1 and TRBJ2-5; tentatively, D is TRBD2 (6 bases). V shed 3 bases and J shed 6 bases, with 11 bases lying between them. The germline CDR1 and CDR2 sequences are MGHRA and YSYEKL. The CDR3 loop spans 13 amino acids.